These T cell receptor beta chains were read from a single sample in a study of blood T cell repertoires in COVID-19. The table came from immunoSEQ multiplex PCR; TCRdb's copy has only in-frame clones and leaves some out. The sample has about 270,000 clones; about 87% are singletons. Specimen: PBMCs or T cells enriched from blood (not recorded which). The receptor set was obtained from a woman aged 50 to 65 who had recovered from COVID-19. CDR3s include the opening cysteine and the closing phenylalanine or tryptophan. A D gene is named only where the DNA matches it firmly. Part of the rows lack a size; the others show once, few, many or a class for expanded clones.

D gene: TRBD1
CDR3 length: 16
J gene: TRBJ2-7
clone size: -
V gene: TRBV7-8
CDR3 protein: CASSRTGTGSSYEQYF
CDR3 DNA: TGTGCCAGCAGCCGTACCGGGACAGGCAGCTCCTACGAGCAGTACTTC

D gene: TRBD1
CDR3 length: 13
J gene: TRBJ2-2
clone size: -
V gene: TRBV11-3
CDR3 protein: CASSQTGTGELFF
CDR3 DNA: TGTGCCAGCAGCCAGACAGGGACCGGGGAGCTGTTTTTT

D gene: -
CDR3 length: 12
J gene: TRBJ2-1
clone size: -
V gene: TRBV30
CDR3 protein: CAWRESGNEQFF
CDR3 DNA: TGTGCCTGGAGAGAAAGCGGGAATGAGCAGTTCTTC

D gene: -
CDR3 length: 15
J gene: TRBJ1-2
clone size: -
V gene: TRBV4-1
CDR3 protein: CASSSLSTGNYGYTF
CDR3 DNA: TGCGCCAGCAGCTCTCTCTCGACAGGAAACTATGGCTACACCTTC

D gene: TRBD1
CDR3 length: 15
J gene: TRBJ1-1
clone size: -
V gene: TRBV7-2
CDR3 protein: CASSPQQGRYTEAFF
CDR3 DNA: TGTGCCAGCAGCCCGCAACAGGGGAGGTACACTGAAGCTTTCTTT

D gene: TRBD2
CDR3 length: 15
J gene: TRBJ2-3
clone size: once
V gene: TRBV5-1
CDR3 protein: CASSYSGRGTDTQYF
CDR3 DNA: TGCGCCAGCAGCTATAGCGGGAGAGGCACAGATACGCAGTATTTT

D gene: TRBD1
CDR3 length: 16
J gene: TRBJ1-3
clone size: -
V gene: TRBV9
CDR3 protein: CASSAGQSGSGNTIYF
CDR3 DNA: TGTGCCAGCAGCGCGGGACAGTCTGGCTCTGGAAACACCATATATTTT

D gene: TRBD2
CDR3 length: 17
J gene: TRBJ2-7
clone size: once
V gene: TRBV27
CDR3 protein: CASTTGLAGGNSYEQYF
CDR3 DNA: TGTGCCAGCACGACGGGACTAGCGGGAGGAAACTCCTACGAGCAGTACTTC

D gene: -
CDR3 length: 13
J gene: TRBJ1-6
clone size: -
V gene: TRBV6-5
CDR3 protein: CASRLTGNSPLHF
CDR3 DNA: TGTGCCAGCAGACTAACAGGGAACTCACCCCTCCACTTT

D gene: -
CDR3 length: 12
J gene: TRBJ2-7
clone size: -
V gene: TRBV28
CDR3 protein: CACWGGSYEQYF
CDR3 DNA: TGTGCCTGCTGGGGAGGATCCTACGAGCAGTACTTC

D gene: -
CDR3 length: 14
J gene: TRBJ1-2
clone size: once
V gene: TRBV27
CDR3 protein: CASSRLTGSYGYTF
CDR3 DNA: TGTGCCAGCAGTCGCCTTACAGGGTCCTATGGCTACACCTTC

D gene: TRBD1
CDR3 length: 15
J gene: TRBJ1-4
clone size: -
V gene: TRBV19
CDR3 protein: CASSMQGASNEKLFF
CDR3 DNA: TGTGCCAGTAGTATGCAGGGGGCATCTAATGAAAAACTGTTTTTT

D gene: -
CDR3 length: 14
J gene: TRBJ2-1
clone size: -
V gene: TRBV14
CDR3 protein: CASSREPEDNEQFF
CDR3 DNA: TGTGCCAGCAGCCGGGAGCCGGAGGACAATGAGCAGTTCTTC

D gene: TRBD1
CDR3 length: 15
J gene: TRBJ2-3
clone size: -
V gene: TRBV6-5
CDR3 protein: CASIPRQGQIGTQYF
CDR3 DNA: TGTGCCAGCATTCCAAGACAGGGCCAGATTGGTACGCAGTATTTT

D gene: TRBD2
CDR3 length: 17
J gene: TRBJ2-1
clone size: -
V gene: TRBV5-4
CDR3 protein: CASSLGGLAGNYNEQFF
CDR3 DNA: TGTGCCAGCAGCTTGGGGGGACTAGCGGGTAATTACAATGAGCAGTTCTTC

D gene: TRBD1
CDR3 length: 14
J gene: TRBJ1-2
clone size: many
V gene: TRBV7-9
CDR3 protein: CASSPTDRPYGYTF
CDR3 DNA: TGTGCCAGCAGCCCGACGGACAGGCCCTATGGCTACACCTTC

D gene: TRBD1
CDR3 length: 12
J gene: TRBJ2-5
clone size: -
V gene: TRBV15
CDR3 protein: CATSRPTGDLYF
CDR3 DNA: TGTGCCACCAGCAGACCCACAGGGGACCTGTACTTC

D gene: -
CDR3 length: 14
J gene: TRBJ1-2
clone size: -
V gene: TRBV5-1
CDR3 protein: CASSLDGRGYGYTF
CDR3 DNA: TGCGCCAGCAGCTTGGATGGCAGGGGCTATGGCTACACCTTC